Sequencing of this T cell receptor beta chain was carried out in a study of blood T cell repertoires in COVID-19. CDR3 length: 15 residues. CDR1 and CDR2 from the germline V gene are MNHNS and SASEGT. Trimming cost V 1 base and J 6 bases, with 14 bases left between them. Sequencing used immunoSEQ multiplex PCR; TCRdb keeps in-frame clones, though not all of them. The sample shows around 100,000 clones, about 89% of them seen only once. The origin of this receptor is a woman aged 60-75 years with acute or convalescent COVID-19. This chain connects TRBV6-1 to TRBJ2-3; no definite D call. The sequencing input was peripheral blood. The CDR3, as DNA: TGTGCCAGCAGTGAAGGGTGGGCCCACACGGATACGCAGTATTTT. Protein product: CASSEGWAHTDTQYF.